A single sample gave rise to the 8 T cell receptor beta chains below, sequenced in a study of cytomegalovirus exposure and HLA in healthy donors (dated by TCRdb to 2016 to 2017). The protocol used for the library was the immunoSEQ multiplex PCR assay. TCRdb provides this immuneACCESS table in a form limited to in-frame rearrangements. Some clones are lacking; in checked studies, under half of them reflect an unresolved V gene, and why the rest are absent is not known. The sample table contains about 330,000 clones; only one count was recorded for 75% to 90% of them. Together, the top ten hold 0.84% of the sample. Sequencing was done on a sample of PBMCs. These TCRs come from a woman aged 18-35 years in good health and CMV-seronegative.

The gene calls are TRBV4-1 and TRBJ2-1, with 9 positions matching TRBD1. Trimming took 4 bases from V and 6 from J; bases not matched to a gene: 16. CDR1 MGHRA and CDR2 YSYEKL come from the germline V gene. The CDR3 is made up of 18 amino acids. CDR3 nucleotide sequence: TGCGCCAGCAGCCTCCCCCGTGCCGGGACAGGGCTGGGCAATGAGCAGTTCTTC. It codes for CASSLPRAGTGLGNEQFF.

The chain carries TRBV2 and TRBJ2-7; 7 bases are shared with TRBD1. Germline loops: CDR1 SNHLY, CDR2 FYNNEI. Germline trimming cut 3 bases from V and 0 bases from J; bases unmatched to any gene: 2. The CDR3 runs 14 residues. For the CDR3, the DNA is TGTGCCAGCAGTGACGGGACAGTCTCCTACGAGCAGTACTTC. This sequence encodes CASSDGTVSYEQYF. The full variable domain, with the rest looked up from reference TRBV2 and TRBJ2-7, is EPEVTQTPSHQVTQMGQEVILRCVPISNHLYFYWYRQILGQKVEFLVSFYNNEISEKSEIFDDQFSVERPDGSNFTLKIRSTKLEDSAMYFCASSDGTVSYEQYFGPGTRLTVT.

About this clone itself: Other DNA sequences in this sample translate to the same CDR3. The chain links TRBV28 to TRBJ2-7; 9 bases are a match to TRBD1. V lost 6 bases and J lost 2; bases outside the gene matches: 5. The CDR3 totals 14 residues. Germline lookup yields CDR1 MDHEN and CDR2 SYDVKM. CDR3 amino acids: CASSSGQGPYEQYF. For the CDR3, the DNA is TGTGCCAGCAGCTCGGGACAGGGTCCCTACGAGCAGTACTTC. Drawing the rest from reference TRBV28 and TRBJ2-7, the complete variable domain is DVKVTQSSRYLVKRTGEKVFLECVQDMDHENMFWYRQDPGLGLRLIYFSYDVKMKEKGDIPEGYSVSREKKERFSLILESASTNQTSMYLCASSSGQGPYEQYFGPGTRLTVT.

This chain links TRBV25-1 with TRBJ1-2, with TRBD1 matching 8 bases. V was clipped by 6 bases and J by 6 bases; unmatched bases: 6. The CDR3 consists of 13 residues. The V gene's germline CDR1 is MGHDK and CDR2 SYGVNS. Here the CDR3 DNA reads TGTGCCAGCAGCGGACAGGGTCCCCATGGCTACACCTTC. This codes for CASSGQGPHGYTF.

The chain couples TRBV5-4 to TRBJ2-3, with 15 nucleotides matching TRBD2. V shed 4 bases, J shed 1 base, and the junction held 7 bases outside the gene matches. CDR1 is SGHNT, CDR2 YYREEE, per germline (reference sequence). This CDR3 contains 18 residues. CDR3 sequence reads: CASSPGLAGGLGTDTQYF. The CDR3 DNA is TGTGCCAGCAGCCCGGGACTAGCGGGAGGATTGGGCACAGATACGCAGTATTTT.

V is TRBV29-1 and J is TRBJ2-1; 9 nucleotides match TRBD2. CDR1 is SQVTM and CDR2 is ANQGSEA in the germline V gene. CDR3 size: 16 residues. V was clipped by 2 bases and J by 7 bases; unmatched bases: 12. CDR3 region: CSVERASGTQFNEQFF. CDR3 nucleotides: TGCAGCGTTGAACGGGCTAGCGGGACCCAATTTAATGAGCAGTTCTTC.

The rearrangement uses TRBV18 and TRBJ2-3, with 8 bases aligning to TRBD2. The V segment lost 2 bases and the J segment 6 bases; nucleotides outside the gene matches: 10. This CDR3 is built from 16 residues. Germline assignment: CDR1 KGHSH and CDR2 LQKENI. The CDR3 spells CASSPETQRESDTQYF. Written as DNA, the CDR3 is TGTGCCAGCTCACCAGAGACCCAGCGGGAGTCGGATACGCAGTATTTT.

Written as DNA, the CDR3 is TGTGCCAGCAGTCCCCAGACTAGCGCGGATACGCAGTATTTT. Protein sequence: CASSPQTSADTQYF. The rearrangement uses TRBV27 and TRBJ2-3; 8 nucleotides agree with TRBD2. Germline assignment: CDR1 MNHEY and CDR2 SMNVEV (reference sequence). This CDR3 region has 14 residues. V shed 5 bases, J shed 6 bases, and the junction held 7 bases outside the gene matches.